This T cell receptor beta chain derives from a study of blood T cells in healthy people across ages. Overall study: Capture via template switching afforded approximately one barcoded beta molecule per two T cells.

Next came a second PCR, run for roughly 6 to 11 cycles, which used a sample-barcoded 5' primer along with a J-beta primer mix. TCRdb re-analysed the 5' RACE reads in MiXCR, keeping a single row per CDR3 protein. The sample contains roughly 1,100,000 distinct CDR3 sequences, under 30% of which appear only once. The individuals who served as donors were healthy Caucasians living in Russia, aged about 6 to 100. CDR3 length equals 14 residues. Trimming removed 0 bases at V and 3 bases at J, with 8 bases between. Per the germline V gene, CDR1 is SNHLY and CDR2 is FYNNEI. Study-wide results and caveats: The unknown donor CMV status may have confounded expanded clonotype changes.

This clonotype was counted only a few times. Its antigen is unidentified. The data were also submitted as part of a second study, on T cells of mothers and their children. That publication notes: Compared with unrelated pairs, related mother-child pairs had slightly higher, non-significant overlap.

This TCR derives from a girl aged 2-15 years in good health. The chain links TRBV2 to TRBJ2-5; unclear D gene. Sequenced material: blood. The CDR3 coding sequence is TGTGCCAGCAGTGAAGCGCTGAACGAAGAGACCCAGTACTTC. Encoded protein: CASSEALNEETQYF. Variable domain in full (rest from reference TRBV2 and TRBJ2-5): EPEVTQTPSHQVTQMGQEVILRCVPISNHLYFYWYRQILGQKVEFLVSFYNNEISEKSEIFDDQFSVERPDGSNFTLKIRSTKLEDSAMYFCASSEALNEETQYFGPGTRLLVL.